Listed below are T cell receptor beta chains from one sample, sequenced in a study of neoadjuvant anti-PD-1 for oral cavity cancer. TCRdb's table, derived via immunoSEQ multiplex PCR, lists solely in-frame clones and lacks some. The repertoire holds several thousand clones, with less than 85% as singletons. The sample consisted of PBMCs, taken before nivolumab (anti-PD-1) treatment. The receptors derive from a person between 40 and 85 years old with oral cavity squamous cell carcinoma. Both conserved end residues are part of each CDR3. D genes are given only for firm matches. The size field is filled for only some rows; it gives once, few, many or a size class.

TRBJ2-1	-	TRBV10-2	TRBD1	CASSGQGRSSYNEQFF	TGCGCCAGCTCCGGACAGGGGCGTAGCTCCTACAATGAGCAGTTCTTC
TRBJ1-3	-	TRBV19	-	CASSMEGRLLSGNTIYF	TGTGCCAGTAGTATGGAAGGCCGCCTACTCTCTGGAAACACCATATATTTT
TRBJ1-6	-	TRBV5-1	-	CASSSGTDYNSPLHF	TGCGCCAGCAGCTCGGGGACCGACTATAATTCACCCCTCCACTTT
TRBJ2-7	few	TRBV6-6	TRBD1	CASSLDRGEQYF	TGTGCCAGCAGTTTAGACAGGGGCGAGCAGTACTTC
TRBJ2-7	-	TRBV6-4	-	CASSDLRGDAAPYEQYF	TGTGCCAGCAGTGACCTCAGGGGTGACGCGGCCCCTTACGAGCAGTACTTC
TRBJ2-5	-	TRBV2	-	CASSERRQETQYF	TGTGCCAGCAGTGAACGGAGACAAGAGACCCAGTACTTC
TRBJ2-5	-	TRBV21-1	-	CASSKHRFSGFGETQYF	TGTGCCAGCAGCAAACACCGATTTTCAGGATTCGGAGAGACCCAGTACTTC
TRBJ1-1	-	TRBV30	-	CAWNSGRITEAFF	TGTGCCTGGAATTCAGGGAGAATCACTGAAGCTTTCTTT
TRBJ1-3	-	TRBV28	-	CASSGRVQITGNTIYF	TGTGCCAGCAGTGGGCGCGTCCAAATCACTGGAAACACCATATATTTT
TRBJ1-2	-	TRBV5-5	TRBD1	CASSRGLGNYGYTF	TGTGCCAGCAGCAGGGGGCTGGGTAACTATGGCTACACCTTC
TRBJ2-5	-	TRBV5-1	-	CASSLTSVQETQYF	TGCGCCAGCAGCTTGACGTCAGTCCAAGAGACCCAGTACTTC
TRBJ1-1	-	TRBV19	TRBD1	CASSLRTGRRVGAFF	TGTGCCAGTAGTCTTCGGACAGGAAGGAGAGTAGGGGCTTTCTTT
TRBJ2-3	-	TRBV29-1	-	CSVEDHPDSSTDTQYF	TGCAGCGTTGAAGATCATCCGGACTCTAGCACAGATACGCAGTATTTT
TRBJ2-2	-	TRBV6-5	-	CATRSGTGELFF	TGTGCCACCAGGAGTGGGACCGGGGAGCTGTTTTTT
TRBJ1-5	-	TRBV19	-	CASRLLDQPQHF	TGTGCCAGCCGGTTACTAGATCAGCCCCAGCATTTT
TRBJ2-2	-	TRBV10-3	-	CAISEFWTEFPGELFF	TGTGCCATCAGTGAGTTTTGGACCGAGTTCCCCGGGGAGCTGTTTTTT
TRBJ1-2	-	TRBV20-1	-	CSARMDGYTF	TGCAGTGCTAGAATGGATGGCTACACCTTC
TRBJ2-3	-	TRBV7-2	TRBD2	CASSLGASGGTDTQYF	TGTGCCAGCAGCTTAGGGGCTAGCGGGGGCACAGATACGCAGTATTTT
TRBJ2-3	-	TRBV9	-	CASSVGQQVSTDTQYF	TGTGCCAGCAGCGTCGGACAACAGGTTAGCACAGATACGCAGTATTTT
TRBJ2-7	-	TRBV9	-	CASSVDLSSYEQYF	TGTGCCAGCAGCGTCGACCTGAGCTCCTACGAGCAGTACTTC
TRBJ2-1	-	TRBV7-2	TRBD1	CASSNDRGRGEQFF	TGTGCCAGCAGCAATGACAGGGGGAGGGGTGAGCAGTTCTTC
TRBJ1-2	-	TRBV28	-	CASRPHGGWGGYTF	TGTGCCAGCAGGCCCCATGGGGGGTGGGGTGGCTACACCTTC
TRBJ1-3	-	TRBV5-8	-	CASSVSQWAGNTIYF	TGTGCCAGCAGCGTGTCTCAGTGGGCTGGAAACACCATATATTTT
TRBJ2-3	-	TRBV5-6	-	CASSSPRAWGWDTQYF	TGTGCCAGCAGCTCCCCCCGAGCGTGGGGGTGGGATACGCAGTATTTT
TRBJ1-4	-	TRBV19	TRBD1	CASSALTGGEKLFF	TGTGCCAGTAGTGCCCTGACAGGGGGTGAAAAACTGTTTTTT
TRBJ2-7	-	TRBV12-5	TRBD1	CASGLGWTGRYEQYF	TGTGCTAGTGGTTTGGGATGGACAGGCCGTTACGAGCAGTACTTC
TRBJ1-2	-	TRBV9	-	CASSVGGGNYGYTF	TGTGCCAGCAGCGTAGGAGGGGGTAACTATGGCTACACCTTC
TRBJ1-2	few	TRBV6-1	TRBD1	CASRGTGGDGYTF	TGTGCCAGCAGAGGGACAGGGGGCGATGGCTACACCTTC
TRBJ2-5	-	TRBV10-3	TRBD2	CAISESGGAGETQYF	TGTGCCATCAGTGAGAGCGGGGGGGCTGGAGAGACCCAGTACTTC
TRBJ2-3	-	TRBV10-1	-	CASSPTGDTQYF	TGCGCCAGCAGTCCAACGGGAGATACGCAGTATTTT
TRBJ2-3	-	TRBV19	TRBD2	CASSMRSGGGPHDTQYF	TGTGCCAGTAGTATGCGTTCTGGCGGGGGGCCACACGATACGCAGTATTTT
TRBJ1-2	-	TRBV28	TRBD1	CASSFQGATDGYTF	TGTGCCAGCAGTTTCCAGGGGGCGACAGACGGCTACACCTTC
TRBJ1-6	few	TRBV11-3	TRBD1	CASSSGTVNSPLHF	TGTGCCAGCAGCTCCGGGACAGTTAATTCACCCCTCCACTTT
TRBJ2-5	-	TRBV7-6	TRBD1	CASSFVDIEGTGEETQYF	TGTGCCAGCAGCTTCGTCGACATCGAGGGGACAGGGGAAGAGACCCAGTACTTC
TRBJ2-7	-	TRBV7-2	TRBD2	CASSTQAGGTYEQYF	TGTGCCAGCAGCACCCAAGCGGGGGGCACCTACGAGCAGTACTTC
TRBJ2-5	-	TRBV28	TRBD2	CASRGGGAGETQYF	TGTGCCAGCAGGGGCGGGGGGGCCGGAGAGACCCAGTACTTC
TRBJ2-3	-	TRBV29-1	TRBD2	CSVELAGGQTQYF	TGCAGCGTTGAGCTAGCGGGGGGGCAAACGCAGTATTTT
TRBJ1-6	-	TRBV5-5	-	CASSPPLADPNSPLHF	TGTGCCAGCAGCCCCCCCTTAGCAGATCCAAATTCACCCCTCCACTTT
TRBJ2-3	-	TRBV5-1	TRBD1	CASRMTGGADTQYF	TGCGCCAGCAGGATGACAGGGGGAGCAGATACGCAGTATTTT
TRBJ2-1	-	TRBV6-6	-	CAIRTGDSYNEQFF	TGTGCCATCAGGACTGGAGACTCCTACAATGAGCAGTTCTTC
TRBJ1-1	few	TRBV18	-	CASSPNPGQTEAFF	TGTGCCAGCTCACCAAACCCCGGCCAGACTGAAGCTTTCTTT
TRBJ1-1	-	TRBV7-8	-	CASRPRGRFTEAFF	TGTGCCAGCAGACCGAGGGGGAGGTTCACTGAAGCTTTCTTT
TRBJ1-6	-	TRBV5-1	-	CASSLAGEGRSPLHF	TGCGCCAGCAGCTTGGCCGGGGAGGGCAGATCACCCCTCCACTTT
TRBJ1-1	-	TRBV4-3	-	CASSQWAGGSTEAFF	TGCGCCAGCAGCCAATGGGCAGGCGGGAGCACTGAAGCTTTCTTT
TRBJ2-3	-	TRBV28	TRBD1	CASSSWTGSTDTQYF	TGTGCCAGCAGTTCTTGGACAGGGAGCACAGATACGCAGTATTTT
TRBJ2-7	-	TRBV27	TRBD1	CASGGTGPYEQYF	TGTGCCAGCGGGGGGACAGGACCCTACGAGCAGTACTTC
TRBJ2-1	-	TRBV10-3	TRBD1	CAISESGQAYLDEQFF	TGTGCCATCAGTGAGTCAGGACAGGCGTACCTGGATGAGCAGTTCTTC
TRBJ2-7	-	TRBV19	TRBD2	CASSSSGGSSYEQYF	TGTGCCAGTAGTAGTAGCGGGGGAAGCTCCTACGAGCAGTACTTC
TRBJ2-2	-	TRBV4-3	TRBD1	CASSQGLGTANTGELFF	TGCGCCAGCAGCCAAGGGTTAGGGACAGCGAACACCGGGGAGCTGTTTTTT
TRBJ2-5	-	TRBV11-3	TRBD1	CASSQRTGTGAETQYF	TGTGCCAGCAGCCAAAGAACCGGGACAGGGGCAGAGACCCAGTACTTC
TRBJ1-5	-	TRBV5-6	-	CASSLGTGRPQPQHF	TGTGCCAGCAGCTTAGGTACAGGGCGACCTCAGCCCCAGCATTTT
TRBJ2-5	once	TRBV5-1	TRBD2	CASRATSGAETQYF	TGCGCCAGCAGGGCAACTAGCGGGGCGGAGACCCAGTACTTC
TRBJ2-1	-	TRBV27	-	CASSQGRATGEQFF	TGTGCCAGCAGCCAGGGCAGGGCGACGGGTGAGCAGTTCTTC
TRBJ2-5	few	TRBV6-6	TRBD2	CASSYTSGGHQETQYF	TGTGCCAGCAGTTACACCAGCGGGGGGCACCAAGAGACCCAGTACTTC
TRBJ2-4	-	TRBV12-5	-	CASGLGGAQAKNIQYF	TGTGCTAGTGGTTTGGGGGGGGCTCAAGCCAAAAACATTCAGTACTTC
TRBJ2-7	once	TRBV4-3	-	CASSQDFRGNYEQYF	TGCGCCAGCAGCCAAGACTTCCGAGGTAACTACGAGCAGTACTTC
TRBJ2-2	-	TRBV5-1	-	CASLDTANTGELFF	TGCGCCAGCCTTGATACGGCGAACACCGGGGAGCTGTTTTTT
TRBJ2-5	-	TRBV6-1	TRBD1	CASSVVGQGQETQYF	TGTGCCAGCAGTGTGGTAGGACAGGGCCAAGAGACCCAGTACTTC
TRBJ2-7	-	TRBV4-1	TRBD1	CASSQGLTDRASYEQYF	TGCGCCAGCAGCCAAGGGTTAACTGACAGGGCCTCCTACGAGCAGTACTTC
TRBJ1-1	-	TRBV6-6	TRBD1	CASSIQGTYTEAFF	TGTGCCAGCAGTATACAGGGGACGTACACTGAAGCTTTCTTT